The 15 T cell receptor beta chains listed next were all sequenced from one sample in a study of metastatic and nonmetastatic thyroid tumors. Ahead of thyroid surgery, no patient had received treatment of any kind. TCRdb re-called clones via MiXCR from the PCR reads. The sample comprises around 15,000 clones, 34% of which are singletons, and about 10% rests with the top ten. Sequencing was carried out using tumor tissue. The origin of the receptors is a male donor with papillary thyroid cancer or a benign thyroid nodule (not recorded which). Some clones in this sample may be carry-over from other donors' samples.

This sequence joins TRBV20-1 and TRBJ2-1, with 13 bases matching TRBD2. From germline, CDR1 is DFQATT and CDR2 SNEGSKA (reference sequence). V lost 5 bases to trimming and J lost 4 bases; unmatched junction nucleotides: 5. There are 15 residues in the CDR3. CDR3 sequence (DNA): TGCAGTGCTTTCGGGACTAGCGGGAAATACAATGAGCAGTTCTTC. As protein: CSAFGTSGKYNEQFF.

This chain connects TRBV7-9 to TRBJ2-7; 11 bases align to TRBD1. Trimming at V came to 4 bases and at J to 6 bases, leaving 8 bases not matched to a gene. The germline V gene has CDR1 SEHNR and CDR2 FQNEAQ (reference sequence). There are 15 residues in the CDR3. CDR3 residues: CASSSPGQGVSEQYF. The CDR3 bases are TGTGCCAGCAGCTCACCGGGACAGGGGGTTAGCGAGCAGTACTTC.

The chain links TRBV28 to TRBJ2-7; 8 bases are a match to TRBD2. Germline V gene sequence: CDR1 MDHEN, CDR2 SYDVKM. The CDR3 has 19 amino acids. With V trimmed by 6 bases and J by 4 bases, 23 bases remained unmatched. The CDR3 bases are TGTGCCAGCAGCCCAGAGGGGGGGTCTAGGCGGGAGGATCAGTACGAGCAGTACTTC. Amino acids: CASSPEGGSRREDQYEQYF.

The V gene is TRBV11-2, the J gene TRBJ2-7, with D tentatively TRBD2 (5 bases). This CDR3 region has 15 residues. Germline CDR1 and CDR2: SGHAT and FQNNGV. V gave up 7 bases and J gave up 5 bases, with 21 bases separating them. The DNA of the CDR3 is TGTGCCAGCACACGATCCCCGGGGTTACTCGACGAGCAGTACTTC. It encodes CASTRSPGLLDEQYF.

Many counts were recorded for this clone. J is TRBJ2-2 and V is TRBV9; D uncertain. This CDR3 is built from 11 residues. From germline, CDR1 is SGDLS and CDR2 YYNGEE. V dropped 7 bases and J dropped 7 bases, with 8 bases sitting between them. The DNA of the CDR3 is TGTGCCAGCTCCTGGGGCGGGGAGCTGTTTTTT. It codes for CASSWGGELFF.

This chain links TRBV4-3 with TRBJ2-1, with D hard to call. V lost 3 bases and J lost 4, with 7 bases in between. In germline, CDR1 is LGHNA, CDR2 YSLEER. The CDR3 has 13 residues. This CDR3 is CASSQAWYNEQFF. The DNA for the CDR3 is TGCGCCAGCAGCCAGGCGTGGTACAATGAGCAGTTCTTC.

The table lists this clone with a few counts. The gene calls are TRBV10-3 and TRBJ2-7; perhaps TRBD2 as D (6 bases). CDR3 length: 16 amino acids. Deletions cut 7 bases from V and 2 bases from J, with 21 bases between. Germline CDR1 is ENHRY and CDR2 is SYGVKD. CDR3 region: CAIMDRTGTSPYEQYF. The CDR3 region has the DNA TGTGCCATCATGGACCGAACCGGTACTAGCCCCTACGAGCAGTACTTC.

The V and J genes are TRBV11-3 and TRBJ1-2; D is possibly TRBD1 (5 bases). CDR1 SGHNT and CDR2 YENEEA come from the germline V gene. V was clipped by 5 bases and J by 4 bases, with 14 bases between them. The CDR3 length is 14 residues. The CDR3 loop is CASSQEAGTYGYTF. The DNA for the CDR3 is TGTGCCAGCAGCCAAGAGGCCGGGACCTATGGCTACACCTTC.

J is TRBJ2-7 and V is TRBV20-1; 7 nucleotides match TRBD1. This CDR3 has 15 amino acids. The V gene end was trimmed by 8 bases and the J gene end by 0 bases; junction bases not matched to a gene: 13. From germline, CDR1 is DFQATT and CDR2 SNEGSKA (reference sequence). CDR3 amino acids: CSSPTQRGPSYEQYF. CDR3 nucleotides: TGCAGTTCCCCTACCCAGAGGGGGCCCTCCTACGAGCAGTACTTC.

In its sample, this clone ranks as medium-sized. The chain links TRBV5-1 to TRBJ1-6, with D possibly being TRBD1 (5 bases). Trimming took 1 base from V and 0 from J, leaving 11 bases between them. CDR1 and CDR2 (germline): SGHRS, YFSETQ. This CDR3 is 17 amino acids long. The CDR3 sequence is CASSLWAGSSYNSPLHF. As DNA, the CDR3 is TGCGCCAGCAGCTTGTGGGCAGGGAGCTCCTATAATTCACCCCTCCACTTT.

The V call is TRBV20-1, the J call TRBJ1-1; D gene ambiguous. V lost 8 bases, J lost 4 bases, and 23 bases lay in between. The V gene's germline CDR1 is DFQATT and CDR2 SNEGSKA (reference sequence). The CDR3 length is 15 residues. Written as DNA, the CDR3 is TGCAGTTCAACTCAGGAGGGAAGGTCGGGCACTGAAGCTTTCTTT. Translation: CSSTQEGRSGTEAFF.

This clone has at least ten counts. CDR3 nucleotide sequence: TGTGCCAGCAGGGGGCAGTACACAGATACGCAGTATTTT. The encoded protein is CASRGQYTDTQYF. This chain connects TRBV9 to TRBJ2-3; tentatively, D is TRBD1 (5 bases). The CDR3 has 13 residues. Germline assignment: CDR1 SGDLS and CDR2 YYNGEE. V was shortened by 5 bases and J by 2 bases, with 9 bases between the two germline ends.

Many counts were recorded for this clone. This chain links TRBV29-1 with TRBJ2-7; D is possibly TRBD1 (6 bases). Germline values: CDR1 SQVTM, CDR2 ANQGSEA. The CDR3 loop spans 14 amino acids. The V end lost 0 bases, the J end lost 3 bases, and 12 bases lay between the germline ends. CDR3 sequence (DNA): TGCAGCGTTGAAGACGGCACAGGGAGCTACGAGCAGTACTTC. Its protein product is CSVEDGTGSYEQYF.

The chain combines TRBV6-1 with TRBJ1-2; unclear D gene. V lost 6 bases and J lost 4, with 12 bases in between. The germline V gene has CDR1 MNHNS and CDR2 SASEGT. CDR3 length equals 13 residues. The DNA of the CDR3 is TGTGCCAGCAGGACCGGACTCCGCTATGGCTACACCTTC. Encoded protein: CASRTGLRYGYTF.

The chain has TRBV6-4 and TRBJ2-3; no clear D. The CDR3 sequence is 13 residues long. Germline loops: CDR1 MRHNA, CDR2 SNTAGT. Trimming left V 2 bases short and J 3 bases short, with 6 bases between. DNA of the CDR3: TGTGCCAGCAGTGACCGAGTTACAGATACGCAGTATTTT. The encoded protein is CASSDRVTDTQYF.